One and the same sample provided the 5 T cell receptor beta chains below, sequenced in a study of cytomegalovirus exposure and HLA in healthy donors (dated by TCRdb to between 2016 and 2019). The method behind the library was the immunoSEQ multiplex PCR assay. A mixture of 60 forward primers for TCR Vbeta segments and 13 reverse primers for TCR Jbeta segments was used in the multiplex PCR. Imported from immuneACCESS, the table was reduced by TCRdb to in-frame sequences with V and J called. These copies leave out some clones; in studies compared against another copy, an unresolved V gene accounts for under half, and the cause of the remainder is not known. Present in this sample are roughly 190,000 clones, approximately 80% of which were seen just once. Clones ranked in the top ten supply approximately 0.99% of the sample. Sequencing was carried out using PBMCs. These receptors were obtained from a middle-aged woman in good health and CMV-seronegative.

J is TRBJ2-7 and V is TRBV10-1; D is unresolved. Germline V gene data show CDR1 as WNHNN and CDR2 as SYGVQD (reference sequence). V was cut by 3 bases and J by 4 bases, with 7 bases left in between. The CDR3 consists of 12 residues. CDR3 amino acids: CASSDPPYEQYF. In DNA, the CDR3 is TGCGCCAGCAGTGACCCTCCTTACGAGCAGTACTTC.

V gene TRBV7-9 combines with J gene TRBJ2-5; 8 positions agree with TRBD2. With 4 bases clipped from V and 5 bases from J, the junction kept 15 bases outside the gene matches. This CDR3 contains 17 residues. Germline V lookup: CDR1 SEHNR, CDR2 FQNEAQ (reference sequence). The CDR3 nucleotides read TGTGCCAGCAGCTCCCCTTTGCGGGAGGCTCCTGGGGAGACCCAGTACTTC. It is translated as CASSSPLREAPGETQYF.

The CDR3 DNA follows: TGTGCCTGGAGTGTACTAGCGGGAGAAGGAAGTGAGCAGTTCTTC. The encoded protein is CAWSVLAGEGSEQFF. The gene calls are TRBV30 and TRBJ2-1; 11 bases are shared with TRBD2. The CDR3 contains 15 residues. The germline V gene has CDR1 GTSNPN and CDR2 SVGIG (reference sequence). Trimming cost V 0 bases and J 9 bases; bases outside gene matches: 7.

This clone was observed a handful of times. The rearrangement uses TRBV14 and TRBJ2-7; 9 nucleotides agree with TRBD1. The CDR3 spans 15 residues. The junction had 7 bases not matched to a gene; V was cut back by 2 bases and J by 5 bases. Per the germline V gene, CDR1 is SGHDN and CDR2 is FVKESK. In DNA form, the CDR3 reads TGTGCCAGCAGCCAATTCGGGACAGGGAAGGACGAGCAGTACTTC. Translation: CASSQFGTGKDEQYF. The variable domain in full, with the rest retrieved from reference TRBV14 and TRBJ2-7, is EAGVTQFPSHSVIEKGQTVTLRCDPISGHDNLYWYRRVMGKEIKFLLHFVKESKQDESGMPNNRFLAERTGGTYSTLKVQPAELEDSGVYFCASSQFGTGKDEQYFGPGTRLTVT.

V gene TRBV6-1 combines with J gene TRBJ2-5; 7 bases agree with TRBD2. The CDR3 has 13 amino acids. Looked up from germline, CDR1 is MNHNS and CDR2 is SASEGT. V lost 4 bases to trimming and J lost 4 bases; unmatched junction nucleotides: 3. The CDR3 protein is CASSGTRTETQYF. CDR3 in DNA: TGTGCCAGCAGTGGGACTAGGACAGAGACCCAGTACTTC.